What follows describes a single T cell receptor (beta chain). The data were obtained in a study of human T cells and chemical hapten exposure. TCRdb reanalysed the RACE reads using MiXCR and keeps one entry per CDR3 protein. Of roughly 96,000 distinct CDR3 sequences detected, about 9% appear once; the ten largest clones hold 2% to 2.5%. Time point specified: patch test 2, 6 weeks after DPC sensitization. Described treatment: therapeutic diphenylcyclopropenone sensitization with weekly scalp DPC. Germline CDR1 SQVTM, CDR2 ANQGSEA. Between the trimmed V and J ends, which lost 4 bases and 2 bases, there was a span of 8 bases. The CDR3 has 12 residues.

The sequence was collected from a woman aged 40 to 50 with alopecia areata. Some clones in this sample may be carry-over from other donors' samples. The material sequenced was whole blood, taken in connection with sensitization to the hapten diphenylcyclopropenone (DPC). This sequence joins TRBV29-1 and TRBJ2-5, with D perhaps TRBD1 (6 bases). Written as DNA, the CDR3 is TGCAGCGTTGGCGGACAGCAAGAGACCCAGTACTTC. This encodes CSVGGQQETQYF.